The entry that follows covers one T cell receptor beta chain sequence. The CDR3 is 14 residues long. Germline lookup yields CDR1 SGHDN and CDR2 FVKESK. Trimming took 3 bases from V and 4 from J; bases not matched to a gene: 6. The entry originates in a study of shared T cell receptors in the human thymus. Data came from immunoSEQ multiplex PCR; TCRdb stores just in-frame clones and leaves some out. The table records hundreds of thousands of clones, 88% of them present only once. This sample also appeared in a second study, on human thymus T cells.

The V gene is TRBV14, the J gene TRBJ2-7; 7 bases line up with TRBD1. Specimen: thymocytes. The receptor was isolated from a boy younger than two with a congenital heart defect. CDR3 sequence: CASSHQGQLYEQYF. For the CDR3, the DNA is TGTGCCAGCAGCCACCAGGGACAGCTGTACGAGCAGTACTTC.